A single sample is the source of the 12 T cell receptor beta chains below, sequenced in a study of OX40 agonist ivuxolimab in advanced cancers. Some clones are missing from TCRdb's copy, which holds only in-frame ones; the method was immunoSEQ multiplex PCR. In the table there are fewer than 25,000 clones, 74% of which are singletons. The sample here was CD4+ or CD8+ T cells sorted from blood, taken in a trial of the OX40 agonist ivuxolimab. Every receptor here comes from an adult with an advanced solid tumor such as melanoma, head and neck, liver or kidney cancer.

The chain joins TRBV28 to TRBJ1-4, with unresolved D. The germline V gene encodes CDR1 MDHEN and CDR2 SYDVKM. CDR3 length: 15 amino acids. Trimming removed 6 bases from V and 1 base from J, with 12 bases in between. CDR3 in amino acids: CASSSLGLTNEKLFF. The CDR3 coding sequence is TGTGCCAGCAGCTCCCTGGGGTTAACTAATGAAAAACTGTTTTTT.

The rearrangement links TRBV9 to TRBJ2-5; D unclear. Trimming stripped 0 bases from V and 0 bases from J, with 6 bases between. Germline V gene sequence: CDR1 SGDLS, CDR2 YYNGEE. This CDR3 contains 14 residues. CDR3 bases: TGTGCCAGCAGCGTAGCAGGAAACCAAGAGACCCAGTACTTC. Its protein product is CASSVAGNQETQYF.

The chain employs TRBV14 and TRBJ1-1; unclear D gene. The germline V gene has CDR1 SGHDN and CDR2 FVKESK. The CDR3 runs 11 residues. The germline V and J ends were trimmed by 6 bases and 4 bases, with 6 bases remaining between them. For the CDR3, the DNA is TGTGCCAGCAGTAGCGTCACTGAAGCTTTCTTT. Protein: CASSSVTEAFF.

This chain links TRBV7-9 with TRBJ1-2; possibly TRBD1 for D (6 bases). Trimming pared 8 bases from V and 7 bases from J, leaving 17 bases between. The CDR3 has 13 residues. CDR1 SEHNR and CDR2 FQNEAQ come from the germline V gene (reference sequence). CDR3: CASREQGFGGYTF. The CDR3 bases are TGTGCCAGCCGGGAACAGGGATTCGGTGGCTACACCTTC. Looking up the rest from reference TRBV7-9 and TRBJ1-2 gives the full variable domain: DTGVSQNPRHKITKRGQNVTFRCDPISEHNRLYWYRQTLGQGPEFLTYFQNEAQLEKSRLLSDRFSAERPKGSFSTLEIQRTEQGDSAMYLCASREQGFGGYTFGSGTRLTVV.

The CDR3 loop reads CASSKGGGEQYF. The CDR3, as DNA: TGTGCCAGCAGTAAAGGAGGGGGCGAGCAGTACTTC. This chain joins TRBV6-5 and TRBJ2-7; D is tentatively TRBD1 or TRBD2 (6 bases each). The CDR3 length is 12 residues. Trimming left V 5 bases short and J 6 bases short, with 11 bases between. Germline CDR1 MNHEY, CDR2 SVGAGI.

This clone was recorded only once. The V and J genes are TRBV7-6 and TRBJ2-2; 13 bases map to TRBD2. The J segment lost 1 base and the V segment lost 5 bases, leaving 4 bases of the junction unmatched. The CDR3 has 17 amino acids. Germline V lookup: CDR1 SGHVS, CDR2 FNYEAQ. For the CDR3, the DNA is TGTGCCAGCAGCCTCAGACTAGCGGGAGGGAACACCGGGGAGCTGTTTTTT. Its translation: CASSLRLAGGNTGELFF.

The chain links TRBV29-1 to TRBJ2-1; a possible D gene is TRBD2 (6 bases). Trimming cost V 8 bases and J 7 bases, with 21 bases left between them. Per the germline V gene, CDR1 is SQVTM and CDR2 is ANQGSEA. The CDR3 loop spans 14 amino acids. The CDR3 reads CSTTGTEIWNEQFF. In nucleotides, the CDR3 is TGCAGCACCACCGGGACTGAGATATGGAATGAGCAGTTCTTC.

The V and J genes are TRBV4-1 and TRBJ1-1; 9 nucleotides line up with TRBD1. Germline trimming cut 4 bases from V and 1 base from J; bases unmatched to any gene: 10. CDR3 length: 17 amino acids. Germline-derived CDR1 and CDR2 are MGHRA and YSYEKL. The CDR3 loop is CASSPRDRDEGNTEAFF. DNA for the CDR3: TGCGCCAGCAGCCCGAGGGACAGGGACGAGGGGAACACTGAAGCTTTCTTT.

J is TRBJ2-1 and V is TRBV27, with 12 bases aligning to TRBD1. CDR1 and CDR2 from the germline V gene are MNHEY and SMNVEV (reference sequence). J was trimmed by 4 bases and V by 5 bases; bases with no gene match: 6. The CDR3 is made up of 16 amino acids. CDR3 sequence: CASSGGDRGLYNEQFF. The CDR3 DNA is TGTGCCAGCAGTGGGGGGGACAGGGGGCTTTACAATGAGCAGTTCTTC.

This rearrangement joins TRBV4-1 to TRBJ2-7; TRBD2 matches at 11 bases. Germline CDR1 MGHRA, CDR2 YSYEKL. The length of the CDR3 is 20 residues. J was trimmed by 3 bases and V by 1 base; bases with no gene match: 17. Here the CDR3 reads CASSQVPPGLADDWGYEQYF. The CDR3 DNA reads as TGCGCCAGCAGCCAAGTCCCACCGGGACTAGCGGACGATTGGGGCTACGAGCAGTACTTC.

CDR3 amino acids: CSVEERSGANVLTF. Written as DNA, the CDR3 is TGCAGCGTTGAAGAACGGTCTGGGGCCAACGTCCTGACTTTC. The chain has TRBV29-1 and TRBJ2-6; the D is unclear. The CDR3 is 14 residues long. Germline V gives CDR1 SQVTM, CDR2 ANQGSEA. Trimming removed 0 bases from V and 1 base from J, with 4 bases in between.

V gene TRBV9 combines with J gene TRBJ2-3; TRBD1 might be the D (6 bases). The CDR3 length is 17 residues. Germline CDR1 reads SGDLS; CDR2 reads YYNGEE. V was clipped by 0 bases and J by 4 bases, with 18 bases between them. The CDR3: CASSVGPAGVIADTQYF. CDR3 nucleotides: TGTGCCAGCAGCGTAGGCCCCGCAGGGGTAATCGCAGATACGCAGTATTTT.